These 5 T cell receptor beta chains share one sample of origin, sequenced in a study of PD-1 blockade in classical Hodgkin lymphoma. Each of the patients experienced relapse following autologous stem cell transplantation, and their brentuximab vedotin exposure differed. Assay used: immunoSEQ multiplex PCR; TCRdb lists only in-frame clones, some missing. The data show tens of thousands of clones, about 80% seen once. The sample consisted of peripheral blood mononuclear cells (PBMCs), taken before the second cycle of nivolumab. All receptors derive from a human donor with classical Hodgkin lymphoma.

The chain employs TRBV7-2 and TRBJ1-5; D gene ambiguous. Germline CDR1 reads SGHTA; CDR2 reads FQGNSA. The CDR3 extends over 14 amino acids. The V end was cut by 0 bases, the J end by 2 bases, with 5 bases between. CDR3 sequence: CASSLAGGNQPQHF. CDR3 sequence (DNA): TGTGCCAGCAGCTTAGCCGGGGGCAATCAGCCCCAGCATTTT.

J is TRBJ1-1 and V is TRBV6-6; the D gene is possibly TRBD1 (6 bases). CDR3 length: 15 residues. V lost 6 bases, J lost 0 bases, and 14 bases lay in between. Germline V gene data show CDR1 as MNHNY and CDR2 as SVGAGI (reference sequence). The CDR3 DNA follows: TGTGCCAGCAGCCTGGACAGACTCATGAACACTGAAGCTTTCTTT. It yields the protein CASSLDRLMNTEAFF.

This clone has a count of ten or more. The chain has TRBV19 and TRBJ2-3; weak D call: TRBD2 (5 bases). Germline V gene lookup returns CDR1 LNHDA and CDR2 SQIVND (reference sequence). CDR3 length: 13 amino acids. The V end lost 8 bases, the J end lost 5 bases, and 14 bases lay between the germline ends. CDR3 region: CASFGGVVDTQYF. CDR3 sequence (DNA): TGTGCCAGTTTCGGAGGCGTTGTAGATACGCAGTATTTT.

This chain connects TRBV6-6 to TRBJ1-4, with 7 bases fitting TRBD1. V shed 4 bases and J 8 bases; nucleotides not matched to a gene: 7. The CDR3 runs 14 residues. Germline CDR1 MNHNY, CDR2 SVGAGI (reference sequence). CDR3 sequence: CASSLVGTAEKLFF. For the CDR3, the DNA is TGTGCCAGCAGTTTAGTAGGGACAGCGGAAAAACTGTTTTTT.

The chain carries TRBV14 and TRBJ1-1; D call uncertain. Deletions cut 4 bases from V and 0 bases from J, with 9 bases between. The CDR3 length is 14 residues. Germline lookup yields CDR1 SGHDN and CDR2 FVKESK. The DNA of the CDR3 is TGTGCCAGCAGCCTAGGGCTGGTGAACACTGAAGCTTTCTTT. Translating gives CASSLGLVNTEAFF.